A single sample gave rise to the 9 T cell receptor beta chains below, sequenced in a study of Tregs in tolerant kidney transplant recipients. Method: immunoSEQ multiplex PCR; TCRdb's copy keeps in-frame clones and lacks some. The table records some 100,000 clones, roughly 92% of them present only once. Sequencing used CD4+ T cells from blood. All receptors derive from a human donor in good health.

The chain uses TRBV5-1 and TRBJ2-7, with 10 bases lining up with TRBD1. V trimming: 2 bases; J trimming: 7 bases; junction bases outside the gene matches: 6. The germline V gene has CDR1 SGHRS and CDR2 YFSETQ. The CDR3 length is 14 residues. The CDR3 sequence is CASSLGTGDGEQYF. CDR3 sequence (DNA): TGCGCCAGCAGCTTAGGGACAGGGGACGGGGAGCAGTACTTC.

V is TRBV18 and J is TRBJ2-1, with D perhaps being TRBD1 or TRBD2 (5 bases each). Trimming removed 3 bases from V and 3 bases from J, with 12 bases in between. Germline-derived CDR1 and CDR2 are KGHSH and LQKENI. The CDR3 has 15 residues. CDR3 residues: CASSPGRLGYNEQFF. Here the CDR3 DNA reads TGTGCCAGCTCACCGGGACGCCTGGGCTACAATGAGCAGTTCTTC.

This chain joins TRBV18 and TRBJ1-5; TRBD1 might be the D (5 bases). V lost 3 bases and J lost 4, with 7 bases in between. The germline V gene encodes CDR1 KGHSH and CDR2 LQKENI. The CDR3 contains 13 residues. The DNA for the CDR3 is TGTGCCAGCTCACCTACAGGAAATCAGCCCCAGCATTTT. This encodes CASSPTGNQPQHF.

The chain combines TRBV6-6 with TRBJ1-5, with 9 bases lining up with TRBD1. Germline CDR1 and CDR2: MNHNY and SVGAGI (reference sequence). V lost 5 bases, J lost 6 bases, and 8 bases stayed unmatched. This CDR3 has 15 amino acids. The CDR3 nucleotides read TGTGCCAGCAGTAACCGGGACAGGGAGAGTCAGCCCCAGCATTTT. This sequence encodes CASSNRDRESQPQHF.

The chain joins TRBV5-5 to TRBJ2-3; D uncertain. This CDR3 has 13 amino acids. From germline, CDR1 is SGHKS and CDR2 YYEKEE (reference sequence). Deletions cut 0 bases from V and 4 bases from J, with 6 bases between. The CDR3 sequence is CASSLDGADTQYF. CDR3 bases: TGTGCCAGCAGCTTGGACGGAGCAGATACGCAGTATTTT.

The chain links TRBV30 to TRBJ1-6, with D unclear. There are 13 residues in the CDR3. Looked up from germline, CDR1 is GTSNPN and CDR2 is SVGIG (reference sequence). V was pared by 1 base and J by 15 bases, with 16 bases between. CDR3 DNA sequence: TGTGCCTGGAGTGACCGACCGGCCTTCGTCCTCCACTTT. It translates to CAWSDRPAFVLHF. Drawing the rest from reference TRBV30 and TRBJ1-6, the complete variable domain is SQTIHQWPATLVQPVGSPLSLECTVEGTSNPNLYWYRQAAGRGLQLLFYSVGIGQISSEVPQNLSASRPQDRQFILSSKKLLLSDSGFYLCAWSDRPAFVLHFGNGTRLTVT.

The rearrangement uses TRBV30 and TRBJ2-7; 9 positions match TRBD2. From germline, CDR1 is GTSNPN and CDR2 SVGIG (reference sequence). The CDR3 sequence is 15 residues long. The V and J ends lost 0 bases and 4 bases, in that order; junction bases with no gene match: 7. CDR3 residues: CAWSVRSAGGYEQYF. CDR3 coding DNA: TGTGCCTGGAGTGTACGTTCAGCGGGGGGTTACGAGCAGTACTTC.

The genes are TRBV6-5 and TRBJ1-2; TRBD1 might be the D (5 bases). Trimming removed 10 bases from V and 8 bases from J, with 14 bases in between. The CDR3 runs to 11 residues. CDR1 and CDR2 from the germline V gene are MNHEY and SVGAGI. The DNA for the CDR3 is TGTGCCACCCTGGGAGGGGACGGCTACACCTTC. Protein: CATLGGDGYTF.

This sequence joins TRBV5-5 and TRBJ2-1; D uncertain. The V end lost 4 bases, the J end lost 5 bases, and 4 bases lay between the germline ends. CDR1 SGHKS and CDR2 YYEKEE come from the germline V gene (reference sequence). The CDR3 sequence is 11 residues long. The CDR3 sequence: CASSINNEQFF. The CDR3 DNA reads TGTGCCAGCAGCATCAACAATGAGCAGTTCTTC.